This record concerns one TCR beta chain sequence. The PCR ran on 60 Vbeta and 13 Jbeta primers. Sequenced by immunoSEQ multiplex PCR; TCRdb stores in-frame clones only, minus some. The repertoire has approximately 170,000 clones, approximately 81% of them found once; the top ten carry approximately 1.3%. The sample comes from a study of cytomegalovirus exposure and HLA in healthy donors. Germline V gene sequence: CDR1 SQVTM, CDR2 ANQGSEA. This CDR3 is 13 amino acids long. V was cut by 6 bases and J by 3 bases, with 15 bases left in between. The sequencing sample was made of PBMCs. The sequence derives from a man aged 45-65 years in good health and CMV-seropositive. The chain uses TRBV29-1 and TRBJ2-7, with D possibly being TRBD1 (6 bases). The CDR3 DNA reads TGCAGCGTGGTCTACCGGGACAACTACGAGCAGTACTTC. This encodes CSVVYRDNYEQYF.